This T cell receptor beta chain was identified during a study of cytomegalovirus exposure and HLA in healthy donors. Whole-study results and caveats: Most TCR sequences showed up rarely, but some public TCRs showed up in many donors.

This clone was seen more than once but under ten times. Antigen specificity is unknown. Between the trimmed V and J ends, which lost 0 bases and 5 bases, there was a span of 13 bases. This CDR3 is built from 15 residues. Germline V gene lookup returns CDR1 KGHSH and CDR2 LQKENI. 13 Jbeta primers and 60 Vbeta primers were used for the PCR. TCRdb's copy holds only in-frame clones and misses some; the assay was immunoSEQ multiplex PCR. The table has more than 100,000 clones, 50% to 65% seen once; the top ten hold 9% to 10%. Sequencing was performed on PBMCs. This chain links TRBV18 with TRBJ2-5; D is perhaps TRBD1 (5 bases). The receptor was derived from a man aged 40-55 years in good health and CMV-seropositive. The CDR3 sequence: CASSPPGQGLETQYF. CDR3 nucleotide sequence: TGTGCCAGCTCACCACCGGGGCAGGGCCTGGAGACCCAGTACTTC.